This entry concerns a single TCR beta chain. What it binds is not known. This record comes from a study of T cells in Graves' hyperthyroidism and ophthalmopathy. The CDR3 regions of TCR beta were amplified from RNA transcripts. Researchers ran a first-round RT-PCR on the TCR CDR3 using the HTBI primer set. MiXCR, run by TCRdb on the multiplex PCR reads, gives a single entry per CDR3 protein. The sample consists of a few hundred thousand distinct CDR3 sequences, around 42% of them appearing once. Overall study findings and caveats: Among clonotypes expanded in thyroid above 0.001, most were also found in blood.

The germline gives CDR1 SQVTM, CDR2 ANQGSEA. Unmatched junction bases numbered 2, after V lost 8 bases and J lost 3 bases. This CDR3 is built from 11 residues. This chain joins TRBV29-1 and TRBJ2-5, with 8 bases matching TRBD2. This receptor was obtained from a woman aged 18-29 years with Graves' hyperthyroidism. What was sequenced was peripheral blood or thyroid tissue (not recorded which). For the CDR3, the DNA is TGCAGCCTAGCGGGTAAAGAGACCCAGTACTTC. Protein: CSLAGKETQYF.